The clone carrying this TCR beta chain was seen a few times. This CDR3 spans 12 amino acids. The V end was cut by 6 bases, the J end by 4 bases, with 9 bases between. This sample was included in a study of blood T cell repertoires in COVID-19. Study-level information: Some COVID-19 samples were acute and others convalescent; all came from the United States, Italy and Spain. PBMCs, B-cell-depleted T cells, or T cells were the source of the cDNA or gDNA that made up the material.

Participant age was roughly 18 to 95 years, and participants resided in roughly 25 US areas. Participants were placed into cohorts based on the clinical history they reported. Assay: immunoSEQ multiplex PCR; the TCRdb copy retains only in-frame clones and omits some. Here the sample spans approximately 300,000 clones, around 87% being singletons. The V and J genes are TRBV12-3 or TRBV12-4 and TRBJ1-1; D unclear. Sequencing was done on a sample of PBMCs or T cells enriched from blood (not recorded which). This receptor was obtained from a woman aged 18-30 years with acute COVID-19. CDR3 amino acids: CASSPTGTEAFF. In nucleotides, the CDR3 is TGTGCCAGCAGCCCCACGGGCACTGAAGCTTTCTTT.